This T cell receptor (beta chain) was sequenced during a study of siplizumab effects on memory and regulatory T cells (dated by TCRdb to between 2017 and 2020). As for the study more broadly: The study examined how the anti-CD2 antibody siplizumab affects alloreactive T-cell subsets in allogeneic mixed lymphocyte reactions built from human PBMCs.

The method was the immunoSEQ multiplex PCR assay. Each sample had about 10^5 TCR templates assayed by the deep sequencing platform. Genomic DNA extracted from sorted T cells was the material used for TCRbeta CDR3 sequencing. From the authors' description of their analysis: Clonal analysis of TCRbeta CDR3 data was done in the R programming language. Alloreactive CD4+ and CD8+ clones were defined by comparing unstimulated samples with post-reaction CFSE-low samples. Regulatory or non-regulatory origin of alloreactive CD4+ clones was assigned by matching sequences to the sorted unstimulated Treg and non-Treg repertoires. TCRdb took over this immuneACCESS table, retaining in-frame rearrangements with V and J assigned. Such tables are incomplete; in checked studies, under half of the missing clones stem from an unresolved V gene, and the remainder is unexplained. V and J calls plus clone size are reproduced from that table; the DNA served to infer D and trimming. The sample yields under 95,000 clones; about 94% were counted once. Roughly 0.3% of the sample lies in the top ten.

CDR1 is given as SGHNT and CDR2 as YENEEA, both from the germline V gene. For this chain, trimming is 4 bases at the V end and 1 base at the J end, and the number of junction bases without a gene match is 4. The CDR3 holds 15 amino acids from the cysteine to the phenylalanine. Left in the record is the CDR3 DNA by itself, 45 bases read in frame from the first base. On this clone itself: Its antigen remains undetermined. No base quality information exists; no much larger clone differs at one position.

TCRbeta CDR3 sequencing was performed on sorted unstimulated T cells and on proliferating T cells recovered from mixed lymphocyte reactions. Fresh whole blood from about 10 HLA-typed healthy donors served as the source for isolating PBMCs. Unstimulated CD4+ non-regulatory T cells were FACS-sorted to map the origin of alloreactive clones. Overall study outcomes, separate from this receptor: Among mappable alloreactive CD4+ clones, the Treg-derived fraction averaged approximately 69% with siplizumab versus roughly 25% in control reactions. For roughly 80-95% of proliferating CD4+ or CD8+ clones, no naive or memory phenotype could be assigned. Siplizumab significantly reduced the cumulative frequency of alloreactive sequences traceable to unstimulated CD4+ memory T cells. The suppressive function of proliferating Tregs from siplizumab cultures was not functionally confirmed. Greater diversity appeared to be present in unstimulated naive T cells than in memory T cells, and a substantial contribution to the alloresponse seemed to be made by naive cells. Because sequences below about 10^-5 frequency were poorly captured, only a minor fraction of alloreactive clones could be mapped to unstimulated subsets.

Sequencing was carried out using non-Treg CD4+ T cells sorted from blood. The cell subset or site label, read with the paper, signifies: FACS-sorted unstimulated CD4+ non-regulatory T cells. This receptor was identified in a human donor in good health. The chain is made from TRBV11-3 and TRBJ2-3; the central 8 bases match TRBD1. This receptor has the CDR3 CASSSRGLGTDTQYF. The nucleotide sequence is given as TGTGCCAGCAGCTCCAGGGGGCTTGGCACAGATACGCAGTATTTT.